The text below deals with one T cell receptor beta chain. In the source study's methods: Estimated nucleated cell counts came from reference gene primer amplification. The protocol was immunoSEQ multiplex PCR, while the TCRdb copy is restricted to in-frame clones and leaves out a portion. The D gene and trimming were derived from the DNA, and the V and J assignments and clone size from that table. The profile shows hundreds of thousands of clones, nearly 85% of them singletons. The CDR3 runs to 16 residues. Germline assignment: CDR1 SNHLY and CDR2 FYNNEI. V was clipped by 0 bases and J by 8 bases, with 19 bases between them. These data originate in a study of blood T cell repertoires in COVID-19. Across the whole study: Acute-phase and convalescent COVID-19 samples originated in the United States, Italy and Spain. Sample material is recorded as cDNA or gDNA derived from T cells, B-cell-depleted T cells, or PBMCs.

The sequenced material came from peripheral blood. V and J are TRBV2 and TRBJ1-1; D remains unclear. The TCR comes from a young woman with COVID-19, enrolled during active disease. The CDR3 protein is CASSEALGEGGREAFF. The CDR3 DNA sequence: TGTGCCAGCAGTGAAGCGCTTGGGGAAGGAGGTCGAGAAGCTTTCTTT.